The rows below give T cell receptor beta chains drawn from one sample of a study of T cell responses to AZD1222 COVID-19 vaccine. Profiled with immunoSEQ multiplex PCR; TCRdb holds only in-frame clones, not every one. The sample carries 150,000 or so clones, roughly nine tenths recorded once. The sample in question was peripheral blood, obtained on day 0 of AZD1222 vaccination. The receptor set was obtained from an adult in good health. CDR3s include the opening cysteine and the closing phenylalanine or tryptophan. The order of the fields is J gene, clone size, D gene, V gene, CDR3 protein, CDR3 DNA. The D gene is left open where the match is weak. Size values are once, few and many counts, or a class for expanded clones, and some rows have none.

J gene: TRBJ1-1; clone size: .; D gene: .; V gene: TRBV5-1; CDR3 protein: CASSLDFLNTEAFF; CDR3 DNA: TGCGCCAGCAGCTTGGATTTCCTGAACACTGAAGCTTTCTTT
J gene: TRBJ1-4; clone size: .; D gene: .; V gene: TRBV25-1; CDR3 protein: CASSVGSGQVEKLFF; CDR3 DNA: TGTGCCAGCAGTGTGGGTAGCGGGCAAGTTGAAAAACTGTTTTTT
J gene: TRBJ1-5; clone size: .; D gene: TRBD1; V gene: TRBV27; CDR3 protein: CASSVTGAVGQPQHF; CDR3 DNA: TGTGCCAGCAGTGTGACAGGGGCGGTGGGTCAGCCCCAGCATTTT
J gene: TRBJ2-4; clone size: once; D gene: .; V gene: TRBV6-2/TRBV6-3; CDR3 protein: CASSYGYPLRKGKNIQYF; CDR3 DNA: TGTGCCAGCAGTTACGGCTACCCCCTTCGTAAGGGCAAAAACATTCAGTACTTC
J gene: TRBJ1-5; clone size: .; D gene: TRBD1; V gene: TRBV28; CDR3 protein: CASSFGQGAKPQHF; CDR3 DNA: TGTGCCAGCAGTTTCGGACAGGGGGCTAAGCCCCAGCATTTT
J gene: TRBJ1-5; clone size: .; D gene: .; V gene: TRBV5-6; CDR3 protein: CASSLAGRYSNQPQHF; CDR3 DNA: TGTGCCAGCAGCTTGGCCGGGAGGTATAGCAATCAGCCCCAGCATTTT
J gene: TRBJ1-1; clone size: .; D gene: TRBD1; V gene: TRBV28; CDR3 protein: CASSSLPGGYGAFF; CDR3 DNA: TGTGCCAGCAGTTCACTACCAGGGGGCTACGGAGCTTTCTTT
J gene: TRBJ1-5; clone size: .; D gene: .; V gene: TRBV6-1; CDR3 protein: CASSDPGSGQPQHF; CDR3 DNA: TGTGCCAGCAGTGATCCAGGTTCTGGTCAGCCCCAGCATTTT
J gene: TRBJ1-5; clone size: few; D gene: .; V gene: TRBV9; CDR3 protein: CASSVGVGNQPQHF; CDR3 DNA: TGTGCCAGCAGCGTAGGGGTGGGCAATCAGCCCCAGCATTTT
J gene: TRBJ2-7; clone size: .; D gene: TRBD1; V gene: TRBV19; CDR3 protein: CASSLGTGYEQYF; CDR3 DNA: TGTGCCAGTAGCCTAGGGACAGGGTACGAGCAGTACTTC
J gene: TRBJ2-1; clone size: .; D gene: .; V gene: TRBV28; CDR3 protein: CASSFLASSLNEQFF; CDR3 DNA: TGTGCCAGCAGTTTTCTAGCTAGCTCCTTGAATGAGCAGTTCTTC
J gene: TRBJ1-5; clone size: .; D gene: .; V gene: TRBV28; CDR3 protein: CASSLGGSLNQPQHF; CDR3 DNA: TGTGCCAGCAGTTTAGGGGGGTCGTTGAATCAGCCCCAGCATTTT
J gene: TRBJ2-7; clone size: .; D gene: .; V gene: TRBV7-9; CDR3 protein: CASSPRAGRPGEQYF; CDR3 DNA: TGTGCCAGCAGTCCGAGAGCCGGCAGGCCGGGAGAGCAGTACTTC
J gene: TRBJ1-1; clone size: .; D gene: TRBD1; V gene: TRBV7-3; CDR3 protein: CASTATGMNTEAFF; CDR3 DNA: TGTGCCAGCACCGCGACAGGGATGAACACTGAAGCTTTCTTT
J gene: TRBJ2-7; clone size: .; D gene: TRBD1; V gene: TRBV29-1; CDR3 protein: CSVDPGQGLEQYF; CDR3 DNA: TGCAGCGTTGATCCGGGACAGGGTCTCGAGCAGTACTTC
J gene: TRBJ1-1; clone size: .; D gene: .; V gene: TRBV7-8; CDR3 protein: CASSLAHSLNTEAFF; CDR3 DNA: TGTGCCAGCAGCTTAGCCCACAGTCTGAACACTGAAGCTTTCTTT
J gene: TRBJ1-5; clone size: .; D gene: .; V gene: TRBV13; CDR3 protein: CASSPLGEGQPQHF; CDR3 DNA: TGTGCCAGCAGCCCCCTGGGTGAGGGACAGCCCCAGCATTTT
J gene: TRBJ1-5; clone size: .; D gene: .; V gene: TRBV3-1/TRBV3-2; CDR3 protein: CASSQELNRGNQPQHF; CDR3 DNA: TGTGCCAGCAGCCAAGAGCTTAACAGGGGCAATCAGCCCCAGCATTTT
J gene: TRBJ2-3; clone size: .; D gene: .; V gene: TRBV24-1; CDR3 protein: CATSDPGRGGPDTQYF; CDR3 DNA: TGTGCCACCAGTGACCCCGGGCGGGGCGGCCCAGATACGCAGTATTTT
J gene: TRBJ1-4; clone size: .; D gene: .; V gene: TRBV28; CDR3 protein: CASSLQGQGEKLFF; CDR3 DNA: TGTGCCAGCAGTTTACAGGGGCAGGGAGAAAAACTGTTTTTT